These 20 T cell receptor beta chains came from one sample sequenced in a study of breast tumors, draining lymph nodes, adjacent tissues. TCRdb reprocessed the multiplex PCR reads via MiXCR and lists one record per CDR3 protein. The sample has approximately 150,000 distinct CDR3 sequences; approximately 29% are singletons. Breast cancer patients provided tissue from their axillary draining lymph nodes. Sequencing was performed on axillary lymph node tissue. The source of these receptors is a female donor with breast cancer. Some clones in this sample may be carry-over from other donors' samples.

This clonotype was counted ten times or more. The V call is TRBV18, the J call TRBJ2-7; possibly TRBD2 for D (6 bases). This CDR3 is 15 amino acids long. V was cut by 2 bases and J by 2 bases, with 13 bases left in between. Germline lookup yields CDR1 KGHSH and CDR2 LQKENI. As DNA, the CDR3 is TGTGCCAGCTCACCAATCCAGCGGGCCCCCTACGAGCAGTACTTC. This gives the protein CASSPIQRAPYEQYF. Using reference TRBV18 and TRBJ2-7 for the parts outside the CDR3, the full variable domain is NAGVMQNPRHLVRRRGQEARLRCSPMKGHSHVYWYRQLPEEGLKFMVYLQKENIIDESGMPKERFSAEFPKEGPSILRIQQVVRGDSAAYFCASSPIQRAPYEQYFGPGTRLTVT.

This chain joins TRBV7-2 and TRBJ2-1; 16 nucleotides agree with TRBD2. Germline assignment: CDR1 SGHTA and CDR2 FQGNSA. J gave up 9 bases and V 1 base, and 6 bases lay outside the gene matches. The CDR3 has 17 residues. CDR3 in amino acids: CASSLGGLAGGQAEQFF. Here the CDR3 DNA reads TGTGCCAGCAGCTTAGGGGGACTAGCGGGGGGGCAAGCTGAGCAGTTCTTC.

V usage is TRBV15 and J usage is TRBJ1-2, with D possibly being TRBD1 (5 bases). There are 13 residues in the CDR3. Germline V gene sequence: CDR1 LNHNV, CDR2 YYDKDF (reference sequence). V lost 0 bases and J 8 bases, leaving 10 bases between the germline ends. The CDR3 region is CATSREAREGYTF. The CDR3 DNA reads TGTGCCACCAGCAGAGAAGCCAGGGAGGGCTACACCTTC.

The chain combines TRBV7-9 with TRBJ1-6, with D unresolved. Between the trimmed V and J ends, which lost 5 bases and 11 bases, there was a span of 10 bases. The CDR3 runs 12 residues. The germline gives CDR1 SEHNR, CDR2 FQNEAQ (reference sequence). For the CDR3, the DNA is TGTGCCAGCAGCCACAGCCAAACACCCCTCCACTTT. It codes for CASSHSQTPLHF.

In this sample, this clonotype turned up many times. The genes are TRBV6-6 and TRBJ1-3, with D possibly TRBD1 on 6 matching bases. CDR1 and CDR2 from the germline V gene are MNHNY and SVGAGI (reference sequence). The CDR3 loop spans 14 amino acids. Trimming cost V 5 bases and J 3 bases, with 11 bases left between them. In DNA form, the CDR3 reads TGTGCCAGCAGTCCAGGGGACGTTGGAAACACCATATATTTT. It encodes CASSPGDVGNTIYF.

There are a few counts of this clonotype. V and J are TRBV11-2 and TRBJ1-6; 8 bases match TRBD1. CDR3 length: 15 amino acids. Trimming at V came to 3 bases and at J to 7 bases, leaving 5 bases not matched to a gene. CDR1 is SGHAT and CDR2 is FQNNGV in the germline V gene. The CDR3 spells CASSLGHRGNSPLHF. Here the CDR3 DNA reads TGTGCCAGCAGCTTGGGACACAGGGGGAATTCACCCCTCCACTTT.

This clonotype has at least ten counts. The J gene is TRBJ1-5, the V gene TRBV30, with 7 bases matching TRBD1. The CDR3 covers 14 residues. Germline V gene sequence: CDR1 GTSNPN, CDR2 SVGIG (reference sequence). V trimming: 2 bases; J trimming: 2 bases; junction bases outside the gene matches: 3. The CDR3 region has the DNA TGTGCCTGGAGTCCCGGACAGGGCAATCAGCCCCAGCATTTT. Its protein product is CAWSPGQGNQPQHF.

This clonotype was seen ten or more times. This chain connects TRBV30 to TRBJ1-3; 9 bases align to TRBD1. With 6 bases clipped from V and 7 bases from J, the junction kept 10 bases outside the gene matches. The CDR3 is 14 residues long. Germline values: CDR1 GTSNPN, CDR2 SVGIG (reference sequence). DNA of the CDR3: TGTGCCTGTGGGACAGGGCTTAACGGGAACACCATATATTTT. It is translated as CACGTGLNGNTIYF.

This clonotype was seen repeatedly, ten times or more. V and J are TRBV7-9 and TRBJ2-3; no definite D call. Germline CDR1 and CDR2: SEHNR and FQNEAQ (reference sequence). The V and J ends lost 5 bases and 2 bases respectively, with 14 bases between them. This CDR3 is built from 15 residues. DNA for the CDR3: TGTGCCAGCAGCCCAGGTCCCATCAACACAGATACGCAGTATTTT. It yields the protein CASSPGPINTDTQYF.

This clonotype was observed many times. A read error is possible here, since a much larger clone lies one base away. The chain's CDR3 is CASSSSNLQGYGYPF. In nucleotides, the CDR3 is TGTGCCAGCAGCTCTTCAAACCTACAGGGGTATGGCTACCCCTTC. The chain uses TRBV7-9 and TRBJ1-2; 7 positions match TRBD1. The CDR3 is made up of 15 amino acids. The V gene's germline CDR1 is SEHNR and CDR2 FQNEAQ (reference sequence).

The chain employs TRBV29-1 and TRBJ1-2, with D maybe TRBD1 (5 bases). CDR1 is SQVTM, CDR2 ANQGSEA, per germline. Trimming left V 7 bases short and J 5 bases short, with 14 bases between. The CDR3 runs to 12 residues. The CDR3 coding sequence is TGCAGCGCTGGGACCGAGGAGTATGGCTACACCTTC. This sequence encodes CSAGTEEYGYTF.

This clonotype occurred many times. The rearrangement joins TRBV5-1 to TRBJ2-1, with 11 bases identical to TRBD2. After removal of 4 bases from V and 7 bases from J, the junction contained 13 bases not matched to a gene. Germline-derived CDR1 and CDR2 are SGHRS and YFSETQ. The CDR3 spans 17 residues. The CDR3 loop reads CASSPNPLAGGRNEQFF. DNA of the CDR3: TGCGCCAGCAGCCCGAACCCTTTAGCGGGGGGGCGAAATGAGCAGTTCTTC.

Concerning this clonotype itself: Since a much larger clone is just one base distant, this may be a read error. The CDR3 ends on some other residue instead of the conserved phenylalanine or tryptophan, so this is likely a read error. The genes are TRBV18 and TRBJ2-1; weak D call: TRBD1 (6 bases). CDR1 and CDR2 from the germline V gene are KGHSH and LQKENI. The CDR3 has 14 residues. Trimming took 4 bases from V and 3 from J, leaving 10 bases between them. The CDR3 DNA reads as TGTGCCAGCTCACGAGGGACAAACTACAATGAGCAGTTCGTC. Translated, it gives CASSRGTNYNEQFV.

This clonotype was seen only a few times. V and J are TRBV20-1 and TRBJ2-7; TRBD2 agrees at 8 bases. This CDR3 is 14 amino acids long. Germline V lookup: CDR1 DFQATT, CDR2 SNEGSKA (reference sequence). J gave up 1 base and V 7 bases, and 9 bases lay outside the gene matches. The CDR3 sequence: CSVTSGSMSYEQYF. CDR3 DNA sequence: TGCAGTGTTACAAGCGGGAGTATGTCCTACGAGCAGTACTTC.

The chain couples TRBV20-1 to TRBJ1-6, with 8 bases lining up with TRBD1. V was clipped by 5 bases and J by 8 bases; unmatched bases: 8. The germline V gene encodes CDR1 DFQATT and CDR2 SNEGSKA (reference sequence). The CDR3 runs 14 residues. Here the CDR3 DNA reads TGCAGTGCTCATTCCGGGACAGGTGATTCACCCCTCCACTTT. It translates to CSAHSGTGDSPLHF.

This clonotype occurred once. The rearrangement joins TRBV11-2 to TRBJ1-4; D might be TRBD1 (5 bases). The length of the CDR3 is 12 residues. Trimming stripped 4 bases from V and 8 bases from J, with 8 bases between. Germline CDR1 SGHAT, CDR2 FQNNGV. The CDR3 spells CASSWGGEKLFF. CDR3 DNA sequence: TGTGCCAGCAGCTGGGGGGGAGAAAAACTGTTTTTT.

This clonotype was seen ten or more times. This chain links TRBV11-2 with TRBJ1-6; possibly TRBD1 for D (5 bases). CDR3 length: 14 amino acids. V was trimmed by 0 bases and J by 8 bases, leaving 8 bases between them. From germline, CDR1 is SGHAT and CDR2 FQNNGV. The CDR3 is CASSLDRQYSPLHF. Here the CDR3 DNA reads TGTGCCAGCAGCTTAGACCGACAGTATTCACCCCTCCACTTT.

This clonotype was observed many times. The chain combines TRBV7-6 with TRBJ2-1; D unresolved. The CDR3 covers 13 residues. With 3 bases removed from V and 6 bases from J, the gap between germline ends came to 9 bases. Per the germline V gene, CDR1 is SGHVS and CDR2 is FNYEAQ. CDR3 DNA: TGTGCCAGCAGCTTCTCGCAGGCCAATGAGCAGTTCTTC. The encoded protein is CASSFSQANEQFF.

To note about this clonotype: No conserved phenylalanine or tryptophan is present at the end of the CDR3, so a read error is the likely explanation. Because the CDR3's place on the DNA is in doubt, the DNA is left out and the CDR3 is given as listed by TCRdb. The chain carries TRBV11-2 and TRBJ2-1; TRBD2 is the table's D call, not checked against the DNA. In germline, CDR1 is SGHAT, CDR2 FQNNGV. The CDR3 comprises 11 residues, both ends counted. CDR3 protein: CASSPHPLAGS.

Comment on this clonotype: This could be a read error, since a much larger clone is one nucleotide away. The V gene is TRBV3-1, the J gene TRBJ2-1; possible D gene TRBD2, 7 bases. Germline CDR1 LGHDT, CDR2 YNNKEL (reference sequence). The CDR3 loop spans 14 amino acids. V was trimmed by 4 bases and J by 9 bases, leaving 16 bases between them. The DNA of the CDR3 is TGTGCCAGCAGCCTAGCTGCGGGGGCAGGTGAGCAGTTCTTC. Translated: CASSLAAGAGEQFF.